Listed below are T cell receptor beta chains from one sample, sequenced in a study of Ad26.COV2.S vaccination and SARS-CoV-2 variants. Libraries were prepared by immunoSEQ multiplex PCR; TCRdb keeps only in-frame clonotypes and omits some of them. The repertoire has fewer than 55,000 clones, roughly four fifths of them found once; the top ten carry 40% to 55%. The input for sequencing was peripheral blood, taken after recovery from COVID-19. The receptors come from a human donor who had recovered from COVID-19. The CDR3 runs from the conserved cysteine through the conserved F or W. A D gene is named only where the DNA matches it firmly. The listing skips clone size in some rows; elsewhere it reads once, few, many or a size class.

CDR3: CASSLDSQETQYF
DNA: TGTGCCAGCAGTCTCGACAGCCAAGAGACCCAGTACTTC
V: TRBV7-8
D: -
size: -
J: TRBJ2-5

CDR3: CASSQDPGRLGYTF
DNA: TGCGCCAGCAGCCAAGATCCGGGCAGGTTGGGCTACACCTTC
V: TRBV4-1
D: -
size: -
J: TRBJ1-2

CDR3: CASSPPRATGGSYEQYF
DNA: TGTGCCAGCAGCCCCCCCCGGGCGACAGGGGGGTCCTACGAGCAGTACTTC
V: TRBV7-8
D: TRBD1
size: -
J: TRBJ2-7

CDR3: CATSRVQGGNTEAFF
DNA: TGTGCCACCAGCAGGGTACAGGGCGGGAACACTGAAGCTTTCTTT
V: TRBV15
D: -
size: -
J: TRBJ1-1

CDR3: CASNGGKSNQPQHF
DNA: TGTGCCAGTAACGGCGGGAAGAGCAATCAGCCCCAGCATTTT
V: TRBV19
D: -
size: few
J: TRBJ1-5

CDR3: CASSRGYGYTF
DNA: TGTGCCAGTAGTCGGGGTTATGGCTACACCTTC
V: TRBV19
D: -
size: once
J: TRBJ1-2

CDR3: CASSLAPAGTEQYF
DNA: TGTGCCAGCAGCTTAGCTCCTGCAGGGACGGAGCAGTACTTC
V: TRBV7-2
D: -
size: -
J: TRBJ2-7

CDR3: CASSLGQYGYTF
DNA: TGCGCCAGCAGCTTGGGACAGTATGGCTACACCTTC
V: TRBV5-1
D: -
size: -
J: TRBJ1-2

CDR3: CASSPEFRTQYF
DNA: TGTGCCAGCAGTCCCGAATTCCGGACCCAGTACTTC
V: TRBV6-2/TRBV6-3
D: -
size: few
J: TRBJ2-5

CDR3: CASTGTGHSGANEKLFF
DNA: TGCGCCAGCACCGGGACAGGGCACTCTGGGGCTAATGAAAAACTGTTTTTT
V: TRBV10-1
D: TRBD1
size: -
J: TRBJ1-4

CDR3: CASGSYSDGYTF
DNA: TGTGCCAGCGGATCATATTCTGATGGCTACACCTTC
V: TRBV2
D: -
size: -
J: TRBJ1-2

CDR3: CSVTGTSDGYTF
DNA: TGCAGCGTTACCGGGACATCGGATGGCTACACCTTC
V: TRBV29-1
D: -
size: -
J: TRBJ1-2

CDR3: CASSTAGFQWDNEQFF
DNA: TGTGCCAGCAGCACCGCAGGTTTTCAGTGGGACAATGAGCAGTTCTTC
V: TRBV21-1
D: -
size: -
J: TRBJ2-1

CDR3: CASSRVLSGELFF
DNA: TGTGCCAGCAGTCGGGTCCTCTCCGGGGAGCTGTTTTTT
V: TRBV12-3/TRBV12-4
D: -
size: -
J: TRBJ2-2

CDR3: CASSQDQSSRNYGYTF
DNA: TGCGCCAGCAGCCAAGATCAAAGTTCGAGGAACTATGGCTACACCTTC
V: TRBV4-1
D: -
size: few
J: TRBJ1-2